This TCR beta chain was documented in a study of T cells after yellow fever vaccination. Broader study findings: Subsequent to the booster, the majority of primary-vaccination clones reappeared (roughly 97% CD4, 88% CD8). Weaker, the secondary response had a peak occurring faster, on day 5 versus 15.

J was trimmed by 6 bases and V by 1 base; bases with no gene match: 3. CDR1 is SGHRS, CDR2 YFSETQ, per germline. The CDR3 length is 14 residues. The study made its TCR cDNA through 5'RACE template switching. That step introduced a universal primer site along with UMIs. TCRdb re-called the 5' RACE reads with MiXCR, one entry per CDR3 protein. The table lists around 15,000 distinct CDR3 sequences, approximately 4.1% of them singletons, with roughly 0.4% in the top ten. Ten or more counts support this clonotype. This clonotype was sampled from a young man who received the YFV17D yellow fever vaccine. The sequenced sample was PBMCs, either bulk or a sorted T-cell subset (CD4+, CD8+, memory, or dextramer-sorted; not recorded which), obtained 15 days after the yellow fever booster vaccination. The chain recombines TRBV5-1 with TRBJ1-4; 7 bases align to TRBD1. The CDR3 reads CASSLTGEDEKLFF. The DNA for the CDR3 is TGCGCCAGCAGCTTGACAGGGGAGGATGAAAAACTGTTTTTT. The full variable domain, completed using reference TRBV5-1 and TRBJ1-4, is KAGVTQTPRYLIKTRGQQVTLSCSPISGHRSVSWYQQTPGQGLQFLFEYFSETQRNKGNFPGRFSGRQFSNSRSEMNVSTLELGDSALYLCASSLTGEDEKLFFGSGTQLSVL.